The 26 T cell receptor beta chains listed next were all sequenced from one sample in a study of T cells after yellow fever vaccination. TCRdb reanalysed the 5' RACE reads using MiXCR and keeps one entry per CDR3 protein. Of about 180,000 distinct CDR3 sequences listed, 6.2% are singletons. The starting material was CD4+ T cells sorted from PBMCs, obtained on the day of the first yellow fever vaccination. The receptors were gathered from a man younger than 30 who received the YFV17D yellow fever vaccine.

This clonotype was seen a few times. The genes are TRBV12-3 or TRBV12-4 and TRBJ2-3; TRBD2 is a possible D gene (5 bases). This CDR3 has 15 amino acids. The V end lost 4 bases, the J end lost 1 base, and 12 bases lay between the germline ends. The CDR3 protein is CASSWAPGGTDTQYF. CDR3 in DNA: TGTGCCAGCAGTTGGGCCCCCGGGGGCACAGATACGCAGTATTTT.

V usage is TRBV19 and J usage is TRBJ1-5, with 8 bases identical to TRBD1. The germline CDR1 and CDR2 sequences are LNHDA and SQIVND (reference sequence). CDR3 length: 14 residues. V lost 4 bases to trimming and J lost 2 bases; unmatched junction nucleotides: 1. The CDR3 DNA follows: TGTGCCAGTAGTACGGACAGGGGCAATCAGCCCCAGCATTTT. As protein: CASSTDRGNQPQHF.

This clonotype has a count of ten or more. V gene TRBV29-1 combines with J gene TRBJ1-1; maybe TRBD1 (5 bases). Per the germline V gene, CDR1 is SQVTM and CDR2 is ANQGSEA. This CDR3 is built from 13 residues. Trimming removed 1 base at V and 3 bases at J, with 9 bases between. The CDR3 nucleotides are TGCAGCGTTGAAGTTCAGGGCCACACTGAAGCTTTCTTT. Its translation is CSVEVQGHTEAFF.

This sequence joins TRBV5-1 and TRBJ2-1; a weak D match, TRBD1 (6 bases). The germline CDR1 and CDR2 sequences are SGHRS and YFSETQ. Trimming took 6 bases from V and 3 from J, leaving 13 bases between them. The CDR3 is 14 residues long. The CDR3 bases are TGCGCCAGCACTGGGGGCGCCGTCTACAATGAGCAGTTCTTC. This codes for CASTGGAVYNEQFF.

This clonotype was counted only a few times. The CDR3 region is CASSSPPTREQYF. The CDR3 DNA reads TGTGCCAGCAGCTCCCCACCAACTAGGGAGCAGTACTTC. This chain links TRBV7-2 with TRBJ2-7, with D perhaps matching TRBD2 (5 bases). V was clipped by 4 bases and J by 7 bases, with 14 bases between them. Germline assignment: CDR1 SGHTA and CDR2 FQGNSA. This CDR3 has 13 amino acids.

There are many counts of this clonotype. The chain employs TRBV20-1 and TRBJ2-3; no firm D call. This CDR3 has 12 amino acids. V was trimmed by 3 bases and J by 0 bases, leaving 4 bases between them. CDR1 DFQATT and CDR2 SNEGSKA come from the germline V gene (reference sequence). The CDR3 sequence: CSASQSTDTQYF. Written as DNA, the CDR3 is TGCAGTGCTAGTCAAAGCACAGATACGCAGTATTTT.

The sample holds many counts of this clonotype. The chain joins TRBV4-3 to TRBJ2-5; D is unresolved. CDR3 length: 13 amino acids. Trimming shortened V by 0 bases and J by 4 bases, and 6 bases separated the two germline ends. Germline-derived CDR1 and CDR2 are LGHNA and YSLEER. CDR3 sequence: CASSQDPVETQYF. The CDR3 DNA is TGCGCCAGCAGCCAAGATCCAGTAGAGACCCAGTACTTC.

The chain recombines TRBV6-1 with TRBJ2-7, with 7 positions matching TRBD2. From germline, CDR1 is MNHNS and CDR2 SASEGT. Trimming cost V 5 bases and J 2 bases; bases outside gene matches: 6. CDR3 size: 14 residues. The CDR3 DNA sequence: TGTGCCAGCAGTCGCGGGGGAGAGGCCTACGAGCAGTACGTC. Amino acid sequence: CASSRGGEAYEQYV.

This clonotype has at least ten counts. The rearrangement uses TRBV2 and TRBJ2-3; D is unresolved. Trimming left V 0 bases short and J 2 bases short, with 6 bases between. Germline V gene sequence: CDR1 SNHLY, CDR2 FYNNEI. This CDR3 comprises 14 residues. The CDR3 region is CASSEALFTDTQYF. Written as DNA, the CDR3 is TGTGCCAGCAGTGAAGCGCTTTTCACAGATACGCAGTATTTT.

The V and J genes are TRBV12-3 or TRBV12-4 and TRBJ1-4, with 10 bases that match TRBD1. V gave up 7 bases and J gave up 9 bases; unmatched junction bases: 8. This CDR3 region has 14 residues. The CDR3 region is CASTRTGGRKKLFF. For the CDR3, the DNA is TGTGCCAGCACCCGGACAGGGGGACGCAAAAAACTGTTTTTT.

This clonotype was seen just once. The J gene is TRBJ1-2, the V gene TRBV7-2; D possibly corresponds to TRBD1 (6 bases). Germline CDR1 reads SGHTA; CDR2 reads FQGNSA. The CDR3 runs to 13 residues. V lost 3 bases, J lost 6 bases, and 11 bases lay in between. The CDR3 loop reads CASSLVRGNGYTF. The CDR3 DNA reads TGTGCCAGCAGCTTGGTCAGGGGAAATGGCTACACCTTC.

In this sample, this clonotype turned up many times. The rearrangement joins TRBV12-3 or TRBV12-4 to TRBJ2-1; D ambiguous. The V gene lost 7 bases and the J gene lost 5 bases, with 9 bases spanning the gap. The CDR3 is 12 amino acids. The CDR3 is CASTNDHNEQFF. The CDR3 coding sequence is TGTGCCAGCACCAATGATCACAATGAGCAGTTCTTC.

The CDR3 sequence is CASSLVGPVYEQYV. In DNA form, the CDR3 reads TGTGCCAGCAGCTTAGTAGGTCCCGTCTACGAGCAGTACGTC. This chain links TRBV7-9 with TRBJ2-7, with D hard to call. V was shortened by 1 base and J by 3 bases, with 10 bases between the two germline ends. Germline-derived CDR1 and CDR2 are SEHNR and FQNEAQ (reference sequence). The CDR3 length is 14 residues.

There are many counts of this clonotype. CDR3 sequence (DNA): TGTGCCACCGACCGCACTAGCAACTCCTACAATGAGCAGTTCTTC. It is translated as CATDRTSNSYNEQFF. V is TRBV10-3 and J is TRBJ2-1; weak D call: TRBD2 (6 bases). V was cut by 10 bases and J by 0 bases, with 16 bases left in between. The CDR3 runs to 15 residues. Germline CDR1 and CDR2: ENHRY and SYGVKD.

The gene calls are TRBV20-1 and TRBJ2-6; 10 bases are shared with TRBD1. The germline V gene encodes CDR1 DFQATT and CDR2 SNEGSKA (reference sequence). With V trimmed by 5 bases and J by 3 bases, 10 bases remained unmatched. The CDR3 consists of 17 residues. The CDR3 DNA follows: TGCAGTGCTCCTCCGGGACAGGGGACTAGTGGGGCCAACGTCCTGACTTTC. It yields the protein CSAPPGQGTSGANVLTF.

This clonotype was seen ten or more times. This chain's CDR3 is CASSFFSSYNEQFF. The CDR3 DNA sequence: TGTGCCAGCAGCTTTTTTAGCTCCTACAATGAGCAGTTCTTC. The chain uses TRBV5-6 and TRBJ2-1; no clear D. The CDR3 is 14 amino acids. In germline, CDR1 is SGHDT, CDR2 YYEEEE. Trimming removed 2 bases from V and 0 bases from J, with 6 bases in between. Supplemented by reference TRBV5-6 and TRBJ2-1, the full variable domain reads DAGVTQSPTHLIKTRGQQVTLRCSPKSGHDTVSWYQQALGQGPQFIFQYYEEEERQRGNFPDRFSGHQFPNYSSELNVNALLLGDSALYLCASSFFSSYNEQFFGPGTRLTVL.

At least ten counts were recorded for this clonotype. The chain combines TRBV18 with TRBJ1-1; the D gene is possibly TRBD1 (5 bases). The ends were cut back, 1 base at V and 4 bases at J, with 13 bases in the middle. Germline lookup yields CDR1 KGHSH and CDR2 LQKENI. CDR3 size: 15 residues. This CDR3 is CASSPRAGGTTEAFF. The CDR3 DNA reads as TGTGCCAGCTCACCACGAGCGGGTGGGACCACTGAAGCTTTCTTT.

This clonotype was picked up a small number of times. The CDR3 DNA reads TGTGCCAGCAGGATTCCTACAGGGGAGCCAGGTTCCTCCGCCGGGGAGCTGTTTTTT. As protein: CASRIPTGEPGSSAGELFF. The chain carries TRBV11-1 and TRBJ2-2; 7 nucleotides match TRBD1. The CDR3 contains 19 residues. The ends lost 6 bases at V and 6 bases at J; junction bases unmatched: 22. Germline CDR1 and CDR2: SGHAT and FQDESV (reference sequence).

The table lists this clonotype with many counts. The junction and the germline gene differ at one end; a read error may be behind it. The chain is built from TRBV3-1 and TRBJ1-1; D unclear. CDR1 and CDR2 (germline): LGHDT, YNNKEL (reference sequence). This CDR3 has 12 residues. The chain's CDR3 is CASGHKNTEAFF. The CDR3 nucleotides are TGTGCCAGCGGCCACAAGAACACTGAAGCTTTCTTT.

The sample holds many counts of this clonotype. V usage is TRBV2 and J usage is TRBJ2-2; TRBD1 might be the D (5 bases). Germline V gene data show CDR1 as SNHLY and CDR2 as FYNNEI. Trimming took 11 bases from V and 4 from J, leaving 32 bases between them. The CDR3 length is 19 residues. CDR3 in DNA: TGTGCCTGCAAAATTTACAGGTTTCAAGGGGTGCTATTCACCGGGGAGCTGTTTTTT. Protein product: CACKIYRFQGVLFTGELFF.

This clonotype was detected many times. The chain uses TRBV6-5 and TRBJ1-1, with TRBD1 identical over 9 bases. CDR3 size: 14 residues. The trim removed 4 bases at V and 6 bases at J, leaving 6 bases unmatched. Germline loops: CDR1 MNHEY, CDR2 SVGAGI. The CDR3 DNA reads as TGTGCCAGCAGTTTACAGGGGGCGCTTGCTGAAGCTTTCTTT. Translation gives CASSLQGALAEAFF.

This clonotype was picked up many times. The chain recombines TRBV6-2 or TRBV6-3 with TRBJ2-7; D not resolved. Germline V CDR1 and CDR2: MNHEY, SVGEGT. The CDR3 is 14 amino acids. Trimming pared 8 bases from V and 0 bases from J, leaving 14 bases between. This CDR3 is CASCQVGYSYEQYF. The CDR3 DNA reads as TGTGCCAGCTGTCAGGTGGGCTACTCCTACGAGCAGTACTTC.

There are many counts of this clonotype. The chain links TRBV5-1 to TRBJ2-3; TRBD2 matches 8 bases. CDR3 size: 17 residues. CDR1 is SGHRS, CDR2 YFSETQ, per germline. V dropped 2 bases and J dropped 3; count of bases not matched to a gene: 11. CDR3 nucleotide sequence: TGCGCCAGCAGCTTCTCCTATGCGGGGGGAAATACAGATACGCAGTATTTT. The encoded protein is CASSFSYAGGNTDTQYF.

This clonotype has at least ten counts. The chain uses TRBV7-6 and TRBJ2-7; D unclear. The germline gives CDR1 SGHVS, CDR2 FNYEAQ. Trimming left V 2 bases short and J 0 bases short, with 8 bases between. The CDR3 is 14 amino acids. CDR3 protein: CASSLLPNSYEQYF. The DNA of the CDR3 is TGTGCCAGCAGCTTACTCCCTAACTCCTACGAGCAGTACTTC.

The table lists this clonotype with a few counts. The DNA for the CDR3 is TGTGCCAGCAGTTACTCTTCCTCGGCTATCGCCCTGGGGGAGACCCAGTACTTC. This translates into CASSYSSSAIALGETQYF. The chain combines TRBV6-5 with TRBJ2-5; D is ambiguous. Trimming removed 0 bases at V and 5 bases at J, with 22 bases between. The CDR3 totals 18 residues. CDR1 is MNHEY and CDR2 is SVGAGI in the germline V gene.

This chain uses TRBV20-1 with TRBJ2-2; the match to TRBD2 covers 11 bases. Trimming cost V 7 bases and J 9 bases; bases outside gene matches: 4. CDR3 size: 12 residues. Germline lookup yields CDR1 DFQATT and CDR2 SNEGSKA (reference sequence). The CDR3 region has the DNA TGCAGTGTAGCGGGGGGGAACCGGGAGCTGTTTTTT. This encodes CSVAGGNRELFF.